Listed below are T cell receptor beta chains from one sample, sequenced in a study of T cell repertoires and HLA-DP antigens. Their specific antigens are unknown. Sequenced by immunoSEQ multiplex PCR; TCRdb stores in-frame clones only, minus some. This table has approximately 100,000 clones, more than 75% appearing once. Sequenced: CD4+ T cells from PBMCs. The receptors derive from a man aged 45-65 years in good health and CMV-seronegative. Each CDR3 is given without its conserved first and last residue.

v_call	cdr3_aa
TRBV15	ATSRGLAKLGELF
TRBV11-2	ASSSQSRDTQY
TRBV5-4	ASSLSPRADGYT
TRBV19	ASNPRLDSYEQY
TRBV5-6	ASSRRTRFGGELF
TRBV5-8	ASRRTGGTYEQY
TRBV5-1	ASSLGGISTDTQY
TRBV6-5	ASRATGDAGNTIY
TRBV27	ASSLSAGGYGYT
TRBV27	ASSPNRDSYGYT
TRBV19	ASSSNRYTEAF
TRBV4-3	ASSQDPQVGNEQF
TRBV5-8	ASSLTEDSPLH
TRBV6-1	ASSGLLATRVSYEQY
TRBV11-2	ASSPGTGADTQY
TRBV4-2	ASSQEFSGGPGEQF
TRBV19	ASTIRRGNTEAF
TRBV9	ASSVEIRGGTDTQY
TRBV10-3	AIRIQAGTYEQY
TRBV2	ASQGAGIGANVLT
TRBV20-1	RAPHQAF
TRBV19	ASSEGLYEQY
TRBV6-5	ASSYSTGYNEQF
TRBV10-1	ASSERTGRRSGELF
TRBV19	ASSIGDNTDTQY
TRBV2	ASGGLQETQY
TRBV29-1	SVGSGISYEQF
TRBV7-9	ASSLARQMNTEAF